This TCR beta chain was found in a study of T cell responses to AZD1222 COVID-19 vaccine. Data came from immunoSEQ multiplex PCR; TCRdb stores just in-frame clones and leaves some out. The sample includes roughly 120,000 clones, about 94% seen only once; the top ten take around 3%. The CDR3 contains 15 residues. Germline CDR1 SGHRS, CDR2 YFSETQ. V lost 1 base to trimming and J lost 3 bases; unmatched junction nucleotides: 6. This clonotype was sampled from an adult who received the AZD1222 COVID-19 vaccine. This sequence joins TRBV5-1 and TRBJ2-5, with 7 bases aligning to TRBD1. Sample: peripheral blood, taken 28 days after the second AZD1222 dose. The CDR3 DNA reads as TGCGCCAGCAGCTTGTCGGACAGGTTTGAAGAGACCCAGTACTTC. Protein sequence: CASSLSDRFEETQYF.